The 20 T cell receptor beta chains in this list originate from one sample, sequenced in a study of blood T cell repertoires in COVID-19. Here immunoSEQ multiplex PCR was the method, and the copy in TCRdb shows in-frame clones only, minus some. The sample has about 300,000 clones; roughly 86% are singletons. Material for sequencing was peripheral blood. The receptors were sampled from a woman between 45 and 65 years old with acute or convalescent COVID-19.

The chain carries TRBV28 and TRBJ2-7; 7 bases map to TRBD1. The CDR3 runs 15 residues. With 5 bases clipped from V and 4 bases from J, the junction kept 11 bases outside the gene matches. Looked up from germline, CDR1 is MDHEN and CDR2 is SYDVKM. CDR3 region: CASSPRDRGVYEQYF. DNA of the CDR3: TGTGCCAGCAGTCCCCGGGACAGAGGAGTTTACGAGCAGTACTTC.

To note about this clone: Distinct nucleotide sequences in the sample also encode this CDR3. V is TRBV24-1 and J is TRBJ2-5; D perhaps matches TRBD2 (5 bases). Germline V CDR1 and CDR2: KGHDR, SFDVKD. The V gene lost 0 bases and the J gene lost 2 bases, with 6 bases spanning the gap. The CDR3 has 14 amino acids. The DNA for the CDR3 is TGTGCCACCAGTGATTTGCGGGGACAAGAGACCCAGTACTTC. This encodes CATSDLRGQETQYF.

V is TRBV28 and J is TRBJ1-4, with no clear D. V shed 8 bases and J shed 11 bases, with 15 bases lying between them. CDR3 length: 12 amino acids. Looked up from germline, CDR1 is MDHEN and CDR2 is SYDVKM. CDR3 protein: CASRWGGNKLFF. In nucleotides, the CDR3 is TGTGCCAGCCGTTGGGGAGGGAACAAACTGTTTTTT.

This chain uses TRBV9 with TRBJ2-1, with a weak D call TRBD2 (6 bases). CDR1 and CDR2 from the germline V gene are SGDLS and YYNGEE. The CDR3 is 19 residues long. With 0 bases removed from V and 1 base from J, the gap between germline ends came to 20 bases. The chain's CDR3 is CASSVGAATLASSYNEQFF. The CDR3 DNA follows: TGTGCCAGCAGCGTAGGTGCGGCAACTCTAGCGTCGTCCTACAATGAGCAGTTCTTC.

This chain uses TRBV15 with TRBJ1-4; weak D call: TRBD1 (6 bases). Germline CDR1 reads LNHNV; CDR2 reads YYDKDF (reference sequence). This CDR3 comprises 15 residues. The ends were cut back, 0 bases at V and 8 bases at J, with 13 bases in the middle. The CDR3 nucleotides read TGTGCCACCAGCAGAGAACAGGGTGGGAACGAAAAACTGTTTTTT. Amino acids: CATSREQGGNEKLFF.

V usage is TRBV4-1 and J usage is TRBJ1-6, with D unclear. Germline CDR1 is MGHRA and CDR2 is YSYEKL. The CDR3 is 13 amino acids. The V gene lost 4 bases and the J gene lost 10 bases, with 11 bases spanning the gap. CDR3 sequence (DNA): TGCGCCAGCAGCCCCCCCCCGGGGTCACCCCTCCACTTT. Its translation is CASSPPPGSPLHF.

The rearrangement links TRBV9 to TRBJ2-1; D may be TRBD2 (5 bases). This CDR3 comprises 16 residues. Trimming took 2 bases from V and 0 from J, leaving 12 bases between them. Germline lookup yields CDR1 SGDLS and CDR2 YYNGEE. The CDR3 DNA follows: TGTGCCAGCAGCGTTTTTTCTAGCAGCTCCTACAATGAGCAGTTCTTC. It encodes CASSVFSSSSYNEQFF.

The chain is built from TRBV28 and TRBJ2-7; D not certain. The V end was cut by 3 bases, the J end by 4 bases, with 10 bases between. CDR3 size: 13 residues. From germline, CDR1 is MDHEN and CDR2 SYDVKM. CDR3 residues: CASSFETPYEQYF. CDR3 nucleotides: TGTGCCAGCAGTTTTGAGACACCTTACGAGCAGTACTTC.

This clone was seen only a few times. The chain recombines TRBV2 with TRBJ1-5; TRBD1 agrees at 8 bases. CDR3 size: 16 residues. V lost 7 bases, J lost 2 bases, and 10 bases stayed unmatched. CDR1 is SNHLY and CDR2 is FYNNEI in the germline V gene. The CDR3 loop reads CASIQDRARGNQPQHF. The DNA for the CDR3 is TGTGCCAGCATTCAGGACAGGGCCCGGGGCAATCAGCCCCAGCATTTT.

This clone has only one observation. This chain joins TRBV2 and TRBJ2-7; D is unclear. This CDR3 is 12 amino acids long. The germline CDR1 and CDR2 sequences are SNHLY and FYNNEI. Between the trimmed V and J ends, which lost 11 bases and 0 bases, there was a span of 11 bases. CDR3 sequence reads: CAGSGSSYEQYF. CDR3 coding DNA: TGTGCCGGCTCCGGGTCCTCCTACGAGCAGTACTTC.

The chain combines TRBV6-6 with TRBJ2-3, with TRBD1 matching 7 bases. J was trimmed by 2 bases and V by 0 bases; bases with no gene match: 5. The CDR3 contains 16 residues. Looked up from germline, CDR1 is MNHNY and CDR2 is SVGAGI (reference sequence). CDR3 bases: TGTGCCAGCAGTTACTCTTCAGGGGGATACACAGATACGCAGTATTTT. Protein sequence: CASSYSSGGYTDTQYF.

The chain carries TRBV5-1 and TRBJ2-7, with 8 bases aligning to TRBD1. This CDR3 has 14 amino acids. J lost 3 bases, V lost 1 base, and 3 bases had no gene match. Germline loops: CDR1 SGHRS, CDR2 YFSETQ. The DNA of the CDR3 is TGCGCCAGCAGCTTGCAGGGGGCCAGCTACGAGCAGTACTTC. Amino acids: CASSLQGASYEQYF.

CDR3 coding DNA: TGTGCCAGCATCCAGGGGAGCGGGAGTCTTCATGAGCAGTTCTTC. Its translation is CASIQGSGSLHEQFF. The rearrangement joins TRBV7-9 to TRBJ2-1, with 8 bases identical to TRBD2. CDR3 length equals 15 residues. The germline CDR1 and CDR2 sequences are SEHNR and FQNEAQ (reference sequence). Losses at the gene ends were 7 bases for V and 8 bases for J; bases not matched to a gene: 13.

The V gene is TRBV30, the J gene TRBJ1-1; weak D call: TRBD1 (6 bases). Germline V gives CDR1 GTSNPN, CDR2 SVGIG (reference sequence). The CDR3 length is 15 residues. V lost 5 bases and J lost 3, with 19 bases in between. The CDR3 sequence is CAWGAWDNPYTEAFF. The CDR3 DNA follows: TGTGCCTGGGGTGCCTGGGACAACCCCTACACTGAAGCTTTCTTT.

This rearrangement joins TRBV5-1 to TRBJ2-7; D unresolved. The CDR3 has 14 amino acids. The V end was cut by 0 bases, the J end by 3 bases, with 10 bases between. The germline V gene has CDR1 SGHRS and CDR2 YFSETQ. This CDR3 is CASSLASTNYEQYF. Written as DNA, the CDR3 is TGCGCCAGCAGCTTGGCTTCCACAAACTACGAGCAGTACTTC.

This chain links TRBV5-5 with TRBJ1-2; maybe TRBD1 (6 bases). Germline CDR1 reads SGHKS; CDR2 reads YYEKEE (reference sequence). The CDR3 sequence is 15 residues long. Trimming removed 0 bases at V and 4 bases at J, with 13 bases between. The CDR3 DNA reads TGTGCCAGCAGCTTGGAAGCAGGGGATCCCTATGGCTACACCTTC. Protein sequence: CASSLEAGDPYGYTF.

The CDR3 region is CATSDGSYYEQYF. In DNA form, the CDR3 reads TGTGCCACCAGTGACGGGTCATACTACGAGCAGTACTTC. The chain is built from TRBV24-1 and TRBJ2-7; the D is unclear. CDR1 and CDR2 from the germline V gene are KGHDR and SFDVKD. V was trimmed by 4 bases and J by 3 bases, leaving 9 bases between them. CDR3 length: 13 amino acids.

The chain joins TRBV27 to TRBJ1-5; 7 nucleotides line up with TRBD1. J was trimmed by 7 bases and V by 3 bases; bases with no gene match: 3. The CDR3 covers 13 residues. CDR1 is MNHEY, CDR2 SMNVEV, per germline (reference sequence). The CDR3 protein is CASSFTGEQPQHF. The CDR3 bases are TGTGCCAGCAGTTTCACAGGGGAACAGCCCCAGCATTTT.

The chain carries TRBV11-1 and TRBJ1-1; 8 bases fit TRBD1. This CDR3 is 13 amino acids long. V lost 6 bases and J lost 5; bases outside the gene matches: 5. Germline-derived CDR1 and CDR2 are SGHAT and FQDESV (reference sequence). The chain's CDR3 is CASSLDRATEAFF. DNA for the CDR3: TGTGCCAGCAGTTTGGACAGGGCAACTGAAGCTTTCTTT.

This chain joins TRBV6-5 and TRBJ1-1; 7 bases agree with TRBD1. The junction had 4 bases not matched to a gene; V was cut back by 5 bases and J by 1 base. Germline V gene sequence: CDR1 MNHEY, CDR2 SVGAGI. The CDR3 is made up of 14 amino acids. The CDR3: CASSPTGTNTEAFF. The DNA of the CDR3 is TGTGCCAGCAGTCCGACAGGGACGAACACTGAAGCTTTCTTT.